One sample yielded the 31 T cell receptor beta chains listed below, sequenced in a study of human T cells and chemical hapten exposure. Each CDR3 protein is one row after TCRdb ran MiXCR on the RACE reads. The profile covers fewer than 400,000 distinct CDR3 sequences, with around 7% appearing a single time and roughly 7.9% taken by the ten largest. Time point denoted: patch test 1, 2 weeks after DPC sensitization. Treatment noted: therapeutic diphenylcyclopropenone sensitization with weekly scalp DPC. The sequencing used whole blood, collected in connection with sensitization to the hapten diphenylcyclopropenone (DPC). These receptors were obtained from a woman aged 18-29 years with alopecia areata. Some clones in this sample may be carry-over from other donors' samples.

The chain links TRBV6-1 to TRBJ1-1; unclear D gene. Germline loops: CDR1 MNHNS, CDR2 SASEGT. Trimming pared 0 bases from V and 3 bases from J, leaving 8 bases between. The length of the CDR3 is 14 residues. CDR3 nucleotides: TGTGCCAGCAGTGAAGCCAGGCGTGACACTGAAGCTTTCTTT. This sequence encodes CASSEARRDTEAFF.

This chain joins TRBV4-2 and TRBJ2-3; D remains unclear. CDR1 is LGHNA, CDR2 YNFKEQ, per germline. The V end was cut by 5 bases, the J end by 0 bases, with 12 bases between. This CDR3 has 15 amino acids. CDR3 DNA: TGTGCCAGCAGCTCGCGACTGGTTAGCACAGATACGCAGTATTTT. Protein sequence: CASSSRLVSTDTQYF.

This clonotype has more than one count but fewer than ten. The chain is built from TRBV25-1 and TRBJ2-3; either TRBD1 or TRBD2 may fit D (7 bases each). In germline, CDR1 is MGHDK, CDR2 SYGVNS. The CDR3 extends over 16 amino acids. Trimming removed 5 bases from V and 3 bases from J, with 18 bases in between. DNA of the CDR3: TGTGCCAGCAGTACACCCAGGGGGGGCCTGACAGATACGCAGTATTTT. Amino acid sequence: CASSTPRGGLTDTQYF. Using reference TRBV25-1 and TRBJ2-3 for the parts outside the CDR3, the full variable domain is EADIYQTPRYLVIGTGKKITLECSQTMGHDKMYWYQQDPGMELHLIHYSYGVNSTEKGDLSSESTVSRIRTEHFPLTLESARPSHTSQYLCASSTPRGGLTDTQYFGPGTRLTVL.

This clonotype has a handful of counts. The J gene is TRBJ1-5, the V gene TRBV10-2; D perhaps matches TRBD1 (6 bases). Germline V CDR1 and CDR2: WSHSY, SAAADI. The CDR3 is 15 residues long. The V and J ends lost 0 bases and 5 bases respectively, with 11 bases between them. CDR3 nucleotides: TGCGCCAGCAGTGAGTCGAAGGGGGTTTATCAGCCCCAGCATTTT. Amino acids: CASSESKGVYQPQHF.

The V call is TRBV10-3, the J call TRBJ2-7, with D hard to call. Germline CDR1 is ENHRY and CDR2 is SYGVKD. The V and J ends lost 5 bases and 3 bases respectively, with 5 bases between them. The CDR3 spans 11 residues. The CDR3 protein is CAISPDYEQYF. Here the CDR3 DNA reads TGTGCCATCAGTCCAGACTACGAGCAGTACTTC.

The table lists this clonotype with many counts. The chain couples TRBV20-1 to TRBJ1-1; no clear D. This CDR3 region has 14 residues. With 0 bases removed from V and 2 bases from J, the gap between germline ends came to 10 bases. The germline CDR1 and CDR2 sequences are DFQATT and SNEGSKA (reference sequence). The CDR3 DNA reads TGCAGTGCTAGAGATTGGGGAACCAACACTGAAGCTTTCTTT. This encodes CSARDWGTNTEAFF.

The rearrangement joins TRBV2 to TRBJ1-4; D ambiguous. The length of the CDR3 is 8 residues. V lost 11 bases, J lost 9 bases, and 4 bases lay in between. CDR1 and CDR2 from the germline V gene are SNHLY and FYNNEI. The CDR3: CAVKKLFF. The DNA of the CDR3 is TGTGCCGTCAAAAAACTGTTTTTT.

This clonotype was seen at least ten times. V is TRBV6-1 and J is TRBJ2-7, with D perhaps TRBD1 (6 bases). This CDR3 contains 12 residues. Germline-derived CDR1 and CDR2 are MNHNS and SASEGT. Trimming stripped 7 bases from V and 3 bases from J, with 10 bases between. CDR3 amino acids: CASTADSYEQYF. Written as DNA, the CDR3 is TGTGCCAGCACCGCGGACAGCTACGAGCAGTACTTC.

The V gene is TRBV5-1, the J gene TRBJ2-1; 9 nucleotides agree with TRBD1. The V and J ends lost 3 bases and 7 bases, in that order; junction bases with no gene match: 8. Germline CDR1 SGHRS, CDR2 YFSETQ. CDR3 length: 15 amino acids. The CDR3: CASSWTGVPGNEQFF. CDR3 nucleotide sequence: TGCGCCAGCAGCTGGACAGGGGTCCCTGGGAATGAGCAGTTCTTC.

This clonotype came up a few times. This chain joins TRBV7-9 and TRBJ2-5, with D maybe TRBD2 (6 bases). The CDR3 spans 14 residues. Trimming shortened V by 5 bases and J by 5 bases, and 15 bases separated the two germline ends. CDR1 and CDR2 (germline): SEHNR, FQNEAQ (reference sequence). DNA of the CDR3: TGTGCCAGCAGCCCGGAGGCGGGGTGGGAGACCCAGTACTTC. This encodes CASSPEAGWETQYF.

This chain joins TRBV20-1 and TRBJ2-1; D gene ambiguous. V lost 3 bases to trimming and J lost 8 bases, with 5 bases between them. CDR3 length equals 10 residues. Germline CDR1 is DFQATT and CDR2 is SNEGSKA (reference sequence). The CDR3 nucleotides are TGCAGTGCTAGTACACATGAGCAGTTCTTC. Protein sequence: CSASTHEQFF.

This clonotype turned up a few times. The rearrangement uses TRBV29-1 and TRBJ1-1, with 8 bases fitting TRBD1. The CDR3 is 13 amino acids. Germline CDR1 is SQVTM and CDR2 is ANQGSEA. V lost 7 bases, J lost 4 bases, and 8 bases stayed unmatched. CDR3 sequence reads: CSAQGQAVTEAFF. DNA for the CDR3: TGCAGCGCCCAGGGACAGGCAGTCACTGAAGCTTTCTTT. Full variable domain (remainder filled in from reference TRBV29-1 and TRBJ1-1): SAVISQKPSRDICQRGTSLTIQCQVDSQVTMMFWYRQQPGQSLTLIATANQGSEATYESGFVIDKFPISRPNLTFSTLTVSNMSPEDSSIYLCSAQGQAVTEAFFGQGTRLTVV.

The rearrangement uses TRBV4-3 and TRBJ1-1; D gene ambiguous. There are 12 residues in the CDR3. The ends were cut back, 0 bases at V and 5 bases at J, with 4 bases in the middle. CDR1 is LGHNA, CDR2 YSLEER, per germline. CDR3 bases: TGCGCCAGCAGCCAAGATCAGACTGAAGCTTTCTTT. It is translated as CASSQDQTEAFF.

CDR3 sequence (DNA): TGTGCCAGCAGGGAAGGACGGGAGGTTTCTGAAAAACTGTTTTTT. Its translation: CASREGREVSEKLFF. The gene calls are TRBV12-3 or TRBV12-4 and TRBJ1-4, with D uncertain. V gave up 6 bases and J gave up 7 bases, with 18 bases separating them. The CDR3 is 15 amino acids.

The sample holds many counts of this clonotype. This chain uses TRBV6-1 with TRBJ2-4; D remains unclear. Trimming took off 3 bases at V and 0 bases at J, with 9 bases between the two ends. Per germline, CDR1 MNHNS and CDR2 SASEGT. The CDR3 spans 15 residues. CDR3: CASSDPPLAKNIQYF. In nucleotides, the CDR3 is TGTGCCAGCAGTGACCCACCTTTAGCCAAAAACATTCAGTACTTC.

The J gene is TRBJ1-1, the V gene TRBV7-2; D possibly corresponds to TRBD1 (6 bases). The V gene's germline CDR1 is SGHTA and CDR2 FQGNSA. The CDR3 has 13 residues. Trimming took 8 bases from V and 5 from J, leaving 15 bases between them. The CDR3 DNA reads as TGTGCCAGCCAACCAACAGGGAAAACTGAAGCTTTCTTT. Protein product: CASQPTGKTEAFF. Together with reference TRBV7-2 and TRBJ1-1, the CDR3 gives the full variable domain: GAGVSQSPSNKVTEKGKDVELRCDPISGHTALYWYRQSLGQGLEFLIYFQGNSAPDKSGLPSDRFSAERTGGSVSTLTIQRTQQEDSAVYLCASQPTGKTEAFFGQGTRLTVV.

This clonotype was detected a few times. The V and J genes are TRBV4-2 and TRBJ2-7; maybe TRBD1 (6 bases). This CDR3 region has 15 residues. From germline, CDR1 is LGHNA and CDR2 YNFKEQ. The germline V and J ends were trimmed by 1 base and 0 bases, with 10 bases remaining between them. CDR3 loop: CASSQGGGSSYEQYF. As DNA, the CDR3 is TGTGCCAGCAGCCAAGGTGGGGGCAGCTCCTACGAGCAGTACTTC.

This clonotype came up a few times. J is TRBJ2-3 and V is TRBV7-8; D remains ambiguous. The germline V gene encodes CDR1 SGHVS and CDR2 FQNEAQ. CDR3 size: 13 residues. Deletions cut 1 base from V and 4 bases from J, with 6 bases between. CDR3 nucleotide sequence: TGTGCCAGCAGCTTAGTTCAGGCAGATACGCAGTATTTT. This sequence encodes CASSLVQADTQYF.

The J gene is TRBJ2-7, the V gene TRBV28, with 11 bases matching TRBD1. The germline V gene encodes CDR1 MDHEN and CDR2 SYDVKM. V gave up 6 bases and J gave up 4 bases; unmatched junction bases: 8. CDR3 size: 15 residues. The CDR3 region is CASSLWTGGRYEQYF. As DNA, the CDR3 is TGTGCCAGCAGCCTTTGGACAGGGGGCCGATACGAGCAGTACTTC.

This clonotype was found a few times. The chain combines TRBV4-3 with TRBJ2-2; D gene uncertain. V lost 2 bases and J lost 6, with 7 bases in between. CDR1 is LGHNA, CDR2 YSLEER, per germline. CDR3 length: 13 residues. CDR3 amino acids: CASSQLVPGELFF. For the CDR3, the DNA is TGCGCCAGCAGCCAATTGGTGCCCGGGGAGCTGTTTTTT.

This clonotype was recorded many times. The chain is built from TRBV3-1 and TRBJ1-1; a possible D gene is TRBD1 (6 bases). Germline V lookup: CDR1 LGHDT, CDR2 YNNKEL (reference sequence). The V gene lost 3 bases and the J gene lost 11 bases, with 19 bases spanning the gap. The CDR3 consists of 14 residues. CDR3 protein: CASSQNPAGQSAFF. The CDR3 DNA reads as TGTGCCAGCAGCCAGAACCCTGCAGGACAGTCGGCTTTCTTT.

V gene TRBV2 combines with J gene TRBJ2-3; D is perhaps TRBD1 (7 bases). Germline CDR1 reads SNHLY; CDR2 reads FYNNEI. The CDR3 spans 14 residues. V lost 6 bases and J lost 2, with 12 bases in between. CDR3 in amino acids: CASRAGQLTDTQYF. The CDR3 DNA reads as TGTGCCAGCAGGGCGGGACAGCTCACAGATACGCAGTATTTT.

This clonotype was recorded many times. The V and J genes are TRBV18 and TRBJ2-6; no reliable D call. V lost 3 bases and J 0 bases, leaving 6 bases between the germline ends. The CDR3 covers 15 residues. The germline V gene has CDR1 KGHSH and CDR2 LQKENI. CDR3 sequence (DNA): TGTGCCAGCTCACCCATACCCTCTGGGGCCAACGTCCTGACTTTC. Translation: CASSPIPSGANVLTF.

V usage is TRBV13 and J usage is TRBJ1-4; D may be TRBD1 (5 bases). The CDR3 loop spans 14 amino acids. Germline lookup yields CDR1 PRHDT and CDR2 FYEKMQ (reference sequence). V lost 4 bases and J 6 bases, leaving 12 bases between the germline ends. The CDR3 coding sequence is TGTGCCAGCAGCTGGCAGGGTTACGATGAAAAACTGTTTTTT. Translation: CASSWQGYDEKLFF.

This clonotype came up many times. V usage is TRBV2 and J usage is TRBJ2-1; 7 bases align to TRBD1. The CDR3 sequence is 14 residues long. The J segment lost 3 bases and the V segment lost 6 bases, leaving 5 bases of the junction unmatched. CDR1 and CDR2 from the germline V gene are SNHLY and FYNNEI. The CDR3 is CASRARQGYNEQFF. The CDR3 DNA follows: TGTGCCAGCAGGGCGAGACAGGGCTACAATGAGCAGTTCTTC.

The V gene is TRBV2, the J gene TRBJ2-2, with 9 bases lining up with TRBD2. The CDR3 runs 14 residues. From germline, CDR1 is SNHLY and CDR2 FYNNEI. With 9 bases clipped from V and 6 bases from J, the junction kept 8 bases outside the gene matches. CDR3 DNA sequence: TGTGCCAGTCCCGCGGGGGGGCCAGCCGGGGAGCTGTTTTTT. This sequence encodes CASPAGGPAGELFF.

The rearrangement joins TRBV12-3 or TRBV12-4 to TRBJ2-3, with 11 bases lining up with TRBD2. The junction had 15 bases not matched to a gene; V was cut back by 6 bases and J by 1 base. The CDR3 loop spans 19 amino acids. CDR3 residues: CASRTLLAGASYGTDTQYF. In DNA form, the CDR3 reads TGTGCCAGCAGAACCCTACTAGCGGGGGCCAGTTATGGCACAGATACGCAGTATTTT.

This clonotype was picked up a small number of times. CDR3 nucleotide sequence: TGTGCCAGCTCCTTAGCGGTTTTTCAGCCCCAGCATTTT. It specifies CASSLAVFQPQHF. The rearrangement uses TRBV6-5 and TRBJ1-5; D is uncertain. CDR1 is MNHEY and CDR2 is SVGAGI in the germline V gene. The CDR3 length is 13 residues. Trimming removed 8 bases from V and 6 bases from J, with 14 bases in between.

This clonotype has a count of ten or more. This chain joins TRBV6-4 and TRBJ2-2; D is undetermined. The CDR3 runs 14 residues. V was clipped by 4 bases and J by 1 base, with 7 bases between them. Germline loops: CDR1 MRHNA, CDR2 SNTAGT. The CDR3, as DNA: TGTGCCAGCAGTGTTAGACAGAACACCGGGGAGCTGTTTTTT. The encoded protein is CASSVRQNTGELFF.

This clonotype has a handful of counts. This chain uses TRBV4-3 with TRBJ2-1, with 15 bases lining up with TRBD2. V lost 4 bases, J lost 8 bases, and 3 bases stayed unmatched. The CDR3 consists of 15 residues. CDR1 and CDR2 from the germline V gene are LGHNA and YSLEER. CDR3 loop: CASSRGLAGGYEQFF. The CDR3, as DNA: TGCGCCAGCAGCCGCGGACTAGCGGGGGGGTATGAGCAGTTCTTC.

This clonotype was seen ten or more times. This chain links TRBV2 with TRBJ2-6; D uncertain. V lost 7 bases to trimming and J lost 2 bases, with 3 bases between them. Germline assignment: CDR1 SNHLY and CDR2 FYNNEI. This CDR3 has 12 residues. The CDR3 sequence is CASKPGANVLTF. CDR3 DNA sequence: TGTGCCAGCAAGCCTGGGGCCAACGTCCTGACTTTC.